This T cell receptor (beta chain) is from a study of cytomegalovirus exposure and HLA in healthy donors. The PCR was carried out with 60 Vbeta primers and 13 Jbeta primers. TCRdb's copy holds only in-frame clones and misses some; the assay was immunoSEQ multiplex PCR. The sample holds 95,000 to 100,000 clones; around 79% are singletons and the top ten take 1.5% to 2%. There are 15 residues in the CDR3. V gave up 1 base and J gave up 8 bases; unmatched junction bases: 7. Germline V gene lookup returns CDR1 LGHNA and CDR2 YSLEER. Study observations and caveats: Reportedly, cytomegalovirus status was diagnosed with high sensitivity and specificity.

To note about this clone: Its antigen remains unknown.

The chain combines TRBV4-3 with TRBJ1-4, with 7 nucleotides matching TRBD1. Specimen: PBMCs. The sequence derives from a woman aged 40 to 55 in good health and CMV-seronegative. CDR3 amino acids: CASSQVRQGPEKLFF. In DNA form, the CDR3 reads TGCGCCAGCAGCCAAGTACGACAGGGACCCGAAAAACTGTTTTTT.